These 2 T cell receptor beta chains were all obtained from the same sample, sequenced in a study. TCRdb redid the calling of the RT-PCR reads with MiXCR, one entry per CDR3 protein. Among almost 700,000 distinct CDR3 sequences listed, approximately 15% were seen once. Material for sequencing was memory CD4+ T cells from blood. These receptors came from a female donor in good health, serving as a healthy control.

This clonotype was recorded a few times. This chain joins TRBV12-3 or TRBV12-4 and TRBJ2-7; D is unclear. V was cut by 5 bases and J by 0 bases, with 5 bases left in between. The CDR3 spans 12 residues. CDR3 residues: CASSRISYEQYF. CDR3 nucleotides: TGTGCCAGCAGTCGGATCTCCTACGAGCAGTACTTC.

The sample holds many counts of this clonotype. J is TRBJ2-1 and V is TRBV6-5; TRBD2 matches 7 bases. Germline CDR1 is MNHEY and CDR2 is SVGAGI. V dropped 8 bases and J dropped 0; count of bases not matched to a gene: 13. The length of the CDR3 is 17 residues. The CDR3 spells CASQRDFSRSSYNEQFF. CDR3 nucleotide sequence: TGTGCCAGCCAGCGGGACTTTTCAAGGAGCTCCTACAATGAGCAGTTCTTC.